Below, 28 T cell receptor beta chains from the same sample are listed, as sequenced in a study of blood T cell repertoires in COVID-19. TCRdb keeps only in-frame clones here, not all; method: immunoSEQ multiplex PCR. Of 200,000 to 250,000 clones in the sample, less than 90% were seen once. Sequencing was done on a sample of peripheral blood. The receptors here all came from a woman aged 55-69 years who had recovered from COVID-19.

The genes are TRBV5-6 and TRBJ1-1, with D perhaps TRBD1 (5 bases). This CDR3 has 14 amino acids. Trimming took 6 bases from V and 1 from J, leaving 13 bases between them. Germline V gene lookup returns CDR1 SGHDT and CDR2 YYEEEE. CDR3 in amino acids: CASTGLAGNTEAFF. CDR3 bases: TGTGCCAGCACGGGACTAGCAGGGAACACTGAAGCTTTCTTT.

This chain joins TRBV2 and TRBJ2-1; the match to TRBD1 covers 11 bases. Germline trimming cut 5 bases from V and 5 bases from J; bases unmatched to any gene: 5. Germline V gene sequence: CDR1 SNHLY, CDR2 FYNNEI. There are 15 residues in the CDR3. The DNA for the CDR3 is TGTGCCAGCAGTAATGGACAGGGGGCCCACAATGAGCAGTTCTTC. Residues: CASSNGQGAHNEQFF.

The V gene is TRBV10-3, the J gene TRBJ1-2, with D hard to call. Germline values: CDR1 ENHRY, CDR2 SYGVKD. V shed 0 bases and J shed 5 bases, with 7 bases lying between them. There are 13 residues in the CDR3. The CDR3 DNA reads TGTGCCATCAGTGAGTCGCAGGATTATGGCTACACCTTC. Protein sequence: CAISESQDYGYTF.

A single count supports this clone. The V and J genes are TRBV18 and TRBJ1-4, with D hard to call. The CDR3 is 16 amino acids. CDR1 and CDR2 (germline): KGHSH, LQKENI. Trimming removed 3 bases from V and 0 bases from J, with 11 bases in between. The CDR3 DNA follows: TGTGCCAGCTCACCGCAGACACCGACAACTAATGAAAAACTGTTTTTT. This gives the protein CASSPQTPTTNEKLFF.

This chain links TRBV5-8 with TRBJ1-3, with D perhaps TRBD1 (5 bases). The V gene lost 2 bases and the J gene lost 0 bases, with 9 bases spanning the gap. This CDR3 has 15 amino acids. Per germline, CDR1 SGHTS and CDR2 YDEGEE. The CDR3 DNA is TGTGCCAGCAGCTTAAGGGGTGCCTCTGGAAACACCATATATTTT. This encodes CASSLRGASGNTIYF.

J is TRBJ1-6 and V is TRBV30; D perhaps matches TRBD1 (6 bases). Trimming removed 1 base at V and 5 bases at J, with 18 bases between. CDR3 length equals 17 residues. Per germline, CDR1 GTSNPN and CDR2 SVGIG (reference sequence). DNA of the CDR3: TGTGCCTGGAGTGGAGGTTTGGGCAGGGGTGATAATTCACCCCTCCACTTT. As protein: CAWSGGLGRGDNSPLHF.

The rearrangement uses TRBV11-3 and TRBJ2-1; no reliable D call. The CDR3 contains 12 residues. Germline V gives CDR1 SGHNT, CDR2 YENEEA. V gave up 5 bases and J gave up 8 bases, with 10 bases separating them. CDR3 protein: CASSHNFYEQFF. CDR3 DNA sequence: TGTGCCAGCAGCCACAATTTCTATGAGCAGTTCTTC.

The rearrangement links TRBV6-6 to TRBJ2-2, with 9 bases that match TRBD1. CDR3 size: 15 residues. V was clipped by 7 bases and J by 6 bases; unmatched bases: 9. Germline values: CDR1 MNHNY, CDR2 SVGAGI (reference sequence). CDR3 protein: CASTPGQGHPGELFF. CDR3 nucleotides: TGTGCCAGCACCCCGGGACAGGGCCATCCCGGGGAGCTGTTTTTT.

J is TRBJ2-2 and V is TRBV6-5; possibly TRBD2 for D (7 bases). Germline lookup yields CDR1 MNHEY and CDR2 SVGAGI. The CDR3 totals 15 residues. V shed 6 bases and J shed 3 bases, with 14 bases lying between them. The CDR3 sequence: CASSLGGADTGELFF. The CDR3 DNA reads TGTGCCAGCAGCCTTGGGGGGGCGGACACCGGGGAGCTGTTTTTT.

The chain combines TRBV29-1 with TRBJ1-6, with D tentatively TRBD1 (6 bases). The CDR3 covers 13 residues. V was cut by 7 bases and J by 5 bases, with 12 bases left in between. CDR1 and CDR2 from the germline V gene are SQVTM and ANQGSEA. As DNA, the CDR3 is TGCAGCGCCCGCAGGGGTGATAATTCACCCCTCCACTTT. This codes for CSARRGDNSPLHF.

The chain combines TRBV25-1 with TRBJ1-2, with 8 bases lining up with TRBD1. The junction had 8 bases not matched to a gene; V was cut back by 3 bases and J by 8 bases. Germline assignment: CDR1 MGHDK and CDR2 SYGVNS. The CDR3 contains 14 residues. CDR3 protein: CASSDTTGARGYTF. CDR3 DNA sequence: TGTGCCAGCAGTGACACGACAGGGGCTCGGGGCTACACCTTC.

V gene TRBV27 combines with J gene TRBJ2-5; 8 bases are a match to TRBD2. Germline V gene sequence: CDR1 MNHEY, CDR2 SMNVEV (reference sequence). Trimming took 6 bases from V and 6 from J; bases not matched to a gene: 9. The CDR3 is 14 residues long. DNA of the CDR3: TGTGCCAGCAGACCTATCAGCGGGGGTCAGACCCAGTACTTC. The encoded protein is CASRPISGGQTQYF.

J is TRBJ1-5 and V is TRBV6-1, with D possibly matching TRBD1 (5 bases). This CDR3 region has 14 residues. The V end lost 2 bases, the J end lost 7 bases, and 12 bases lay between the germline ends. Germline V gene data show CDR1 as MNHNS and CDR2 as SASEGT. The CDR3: CASSEFKGPQPQHF. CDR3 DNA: TGTGCCAGCAGTGAATTTAAGGGGCCCCAGCCCCAGCATTTT.

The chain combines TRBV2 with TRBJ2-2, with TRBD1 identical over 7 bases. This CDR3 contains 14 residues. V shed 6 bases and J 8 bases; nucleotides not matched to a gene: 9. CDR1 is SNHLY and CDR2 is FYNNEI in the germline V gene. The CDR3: CASRPQGVIGELFF. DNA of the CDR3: TGTGCCAGCAGGCCCCAGGGGGTAATAGGGGAGCTGTTTTTT.

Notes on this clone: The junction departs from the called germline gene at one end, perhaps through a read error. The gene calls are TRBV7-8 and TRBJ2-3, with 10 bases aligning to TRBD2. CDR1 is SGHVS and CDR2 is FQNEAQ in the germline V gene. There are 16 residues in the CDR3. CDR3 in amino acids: CASSFSGGRSTNTQYF. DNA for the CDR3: TGTGCCAGCAGCTTTAGCGGGGGGCGATCCACAAATACGCAGTATTTT.

The CDR3 reads CASSLERDTEAFF. The CDR3 nucleotides read TGTGCCAGCAGCTTGGAGCGGGACACTGAAGCTTTCTTT. V and J are TRBV5-5 and TRBJ1-1; D call uncertain. The CDR3 consists of 13 residues. The V end was cut by 0 bases, the J end by 3 bases, with 6 bases between. Germline V gene lookup returns CDR1 SGHKS and CDR2 YYEKEE (reference sequence). Full variable domain (outside the CDR3, taken from reference TRBV5-5 and TRBJ1-1): DAGVTQSPTHLIKTRGQQVTLRCSPISGHKSVSWYQQVLGQGPQFIFQYYEKEERGRGNFPDRFSARQFPNYSSELNVNALLLGDSALYLCASSLERDTEAFFGQGTRLTVV.

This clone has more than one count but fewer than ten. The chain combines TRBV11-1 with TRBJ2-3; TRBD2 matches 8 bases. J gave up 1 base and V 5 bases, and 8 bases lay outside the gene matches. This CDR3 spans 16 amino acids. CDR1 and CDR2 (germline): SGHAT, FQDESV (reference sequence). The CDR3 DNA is TGTGCCAGCAGCCCCGATGAAGCGGGGGGCACAGATACGCAGTATTTT. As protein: CASSPDEAGGTDTQYF.

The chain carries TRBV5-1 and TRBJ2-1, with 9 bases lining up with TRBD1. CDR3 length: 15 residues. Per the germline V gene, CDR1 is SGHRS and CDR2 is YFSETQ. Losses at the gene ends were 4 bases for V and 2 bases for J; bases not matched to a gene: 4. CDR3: CASSTTGGAYNEQFF. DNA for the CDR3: TGCGCCAGCAGCACTACAGGGGGCGCCTACAATGAGCAGTTCTTC.

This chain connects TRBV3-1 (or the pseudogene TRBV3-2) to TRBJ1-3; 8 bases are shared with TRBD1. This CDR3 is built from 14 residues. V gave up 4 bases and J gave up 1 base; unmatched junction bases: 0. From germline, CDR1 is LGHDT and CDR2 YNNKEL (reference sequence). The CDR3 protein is CASSRTGSGNTIYF. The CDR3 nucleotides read TGTGCCAGCAGCCGGACAGGGTCTGGAAACACCATATATTTT.

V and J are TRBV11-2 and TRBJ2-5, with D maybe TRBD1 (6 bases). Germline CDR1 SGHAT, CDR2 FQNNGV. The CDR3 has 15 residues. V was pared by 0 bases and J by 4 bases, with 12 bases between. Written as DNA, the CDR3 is TGTGCCAGCAGCTTAGATACAGGGATAGGAGAGACCCAGTACTTC. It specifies CASSLDTGIGETQYF.

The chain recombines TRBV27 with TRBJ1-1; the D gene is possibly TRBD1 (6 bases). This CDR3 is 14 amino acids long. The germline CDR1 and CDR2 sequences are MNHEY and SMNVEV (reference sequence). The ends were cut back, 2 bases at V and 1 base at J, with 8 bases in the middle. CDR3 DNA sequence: TGTGCCAGCAGTTTACGGGGGGCGAACACTGAAGCTTTCTTT. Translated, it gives CASSLRGANTEAFF.

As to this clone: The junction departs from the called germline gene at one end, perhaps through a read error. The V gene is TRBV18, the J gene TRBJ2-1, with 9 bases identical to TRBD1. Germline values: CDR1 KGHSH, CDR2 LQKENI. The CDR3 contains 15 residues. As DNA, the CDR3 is TGTGCCAGCTCCCTAGGGACAGGGTCCTCCAATGAGCAGTTCTTC. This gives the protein CASSLGTGSSNEQFF.

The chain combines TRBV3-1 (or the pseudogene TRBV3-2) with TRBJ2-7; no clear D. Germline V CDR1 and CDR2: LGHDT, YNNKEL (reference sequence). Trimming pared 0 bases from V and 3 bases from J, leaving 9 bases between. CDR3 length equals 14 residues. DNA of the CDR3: TGTGCCAGCAGCCAAGATAGCACTAACTACGAGCAGTACTTC. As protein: CASSQDSTNYEQYF.

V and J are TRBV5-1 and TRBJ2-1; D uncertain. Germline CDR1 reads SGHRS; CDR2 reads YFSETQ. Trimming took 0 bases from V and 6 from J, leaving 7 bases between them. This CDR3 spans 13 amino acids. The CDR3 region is CASSLEFVNEQFF. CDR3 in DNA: TGCGCCAGCAGCTTGGAATTCGTCAATGAGCAGTTCTTC.

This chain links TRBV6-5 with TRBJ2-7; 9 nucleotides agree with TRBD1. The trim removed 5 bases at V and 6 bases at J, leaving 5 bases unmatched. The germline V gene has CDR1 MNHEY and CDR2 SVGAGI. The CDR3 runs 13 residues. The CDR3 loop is CASSPGTGSEQYF. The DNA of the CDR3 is TGTGCCAGCAGTCCCGGGACAGGGAGCGAGCAGTACTTC.

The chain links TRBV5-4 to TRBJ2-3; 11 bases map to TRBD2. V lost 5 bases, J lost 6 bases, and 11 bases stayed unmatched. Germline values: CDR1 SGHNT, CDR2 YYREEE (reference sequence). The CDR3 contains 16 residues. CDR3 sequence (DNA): TGTGCCAGCAGACAACCCCTAGCGGGGGGAGCGGATACGCAGTATTTT. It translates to CASRQPLAGGADTQYF.

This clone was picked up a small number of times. CDR3 coding DNA: TGCGCCAGCAGCCCGGATGGAGGGAGAGGCTACACCTTC. It codes for CASSPDGGRGYTF. The chain employs TRBV5-1 and TRBJ1-2; D gene uncertain. CDR3 length equals 13 residues. Germline CDR1 SGHRS, CDR2 YFSETQ. V was clipped by 4 bases and J by 8 bases, with 15 bases between them.

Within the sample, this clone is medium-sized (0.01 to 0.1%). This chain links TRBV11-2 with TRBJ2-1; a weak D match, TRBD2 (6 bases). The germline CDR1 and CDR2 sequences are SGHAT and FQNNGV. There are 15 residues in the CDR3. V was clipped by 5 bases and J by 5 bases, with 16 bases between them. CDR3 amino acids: CASSPTGLSNNEQFF. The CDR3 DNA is TGTGCCAGCAGCCCCACCGGACTAAGCAACAATGAGCAGTTCTTC.